The rows below give T cell receptor beta chains drawn from one sample of a study of shared clonotypes between healthy human individuals. Clones were sequenced by immunoSEQ multiplex PCR, and TCRdb holds only the in-frame ones, with some missing. This table holds 2,500,000 or so clones, 85% to 95% found once. Sequencing input: naive CD4+ T cells from PBMCs. The origin of the receptors is a man aged 18 to 29 in good health. Some clones in this sample may be carry-over from other donors' samples. Each CDR3 is given with its conserved first and last residue. A D gene is named only where the DNA matches it firmly. Some rows mark clone size as missing; the rest say once, few, many or name a class of expanded clone.

abundance,d_gene,v_gene,j_gene,CDR3aa,CDR3nt
-,TRBD1,TRBV11-3,TRBJ2-1,CASIISGQPGGRNEQFF,TGTGCCAGCATAATCTCGGGACAGCCAGGTGGACGGAATGAGCAGTTCTTC
-,-,TRBV28,TRBJ1-1,CASIKGMNTEAFF,TGTGCCAGCATTAAGGGGATGAACACTGAAGCTTTCTTT
-,-,TRBV28,TRBJ2-2,CASSPAGTPGSGELFF,TGTGCCAGCAGCCCGGCTGGGACACCCGGGTCCGGGGAGCTGTTTTTT
-,-,TRBV29-1,TRBJ1-1,CSVGQTLARTEAFF,TGCAGCGTTGGACAGACCCTTGCCCGGACTGAAGCTTTCTTT
few,TRBD1,TRBV7-9,TRBJ1-5,CASSPKDRVIQHF,TGTGCCAGCAGCCCTAAGGACAGGGTGATCCAGCATTTT
-,-,TRBV5-1,TRBJ1-1,CASSLRGADTEAFF,TGCGCCAGCAGCTTGAGAGGGGCGGACACTGAAGCTTTCTTT
-,-,TRBV9,TRBJ1-4,CASSVGMNEKLFF,TGTGCCAGCAGCGTTGGGATGAATGAAAAACTGTTTTTT
-,-,TRBV30,TRBJ1-3,CAWLTGNTIYF,TGTGCCTGGTTAACTGGAAACACCATATATTTT
few,TRBD1,TRBV19,TRBJ1-5,CASRYRGDQPQHF,TGTGCCAGTAGATACAGGGGAGATCAGCCCCAGCATTTT
-,-,TRBV7-9,TRBJ1-2,CASSSTGIYGYTF,TGTGCCAGCAGCTCCACAGGGATCTATGGCTACACCTTC
-,-,TRBV18,TRBJ1-1,CASSPVSLDYLNTEAFF,TGTGCCAGCTCACCCGTATCCCTCGACTACCTTAACACTGAAGCTTTCTTT
-,-,TRBV30,TRBJ2-5,CAWSVLEVFGTQYF,TGTGCCTGGAGTGTACTAGAGGTTTTCGGGACCCAGTACTTC
-,-,TRBV2,TRBJ1-2,CASSALSYGYTF,TGTGCCAGCAGTGCGCTCAGCTATGGCTACACCTTC
-,-,TRBV5-1,TRBJ1-3,CASSLVPYYSGNTIYF,TGCGCCAGCAGCTTGGTCCCTTACTACTCTGGAAACACCATATATTTT
-,TRBD2,TRBV30,TRBJ2-5,CALLAVGGETQYF,TGTGCCTTGCTAGCGGTTGGGGGGGAGACCCAGTACTTC
-,-,TRBV7-2,TRBJ2-3,CASSLLGQLSTDTQYF,TGTGCCAGCAGCCTATTAGGACAGTTGAGCACAGATACGCAGTATTTT
-,-,TRBV28,TRBJ2-7,CASSFKQGYTYEQYF,TGTGCCAGCAGTTTTAAACAGGGTTATACCTACGAGCAGTACTTC
-,TRBD2,TRBV7-2,TRBJ2-1,CASSAGLAALSSYNEQFF,TGTGCCAGCAGCGCGGGACTAGCGGCCCTCAGCTCCTACAATGAGCAGTTCTTC
-,-,TRBV6-5,TRBJ2-2,CASSPGTGTGELFF,TGTGCCAGCAGTCCCGGGACTGGGACCGGGGAGCTGTTTTTT
-,-,TRBV5-4,TRBJ2-7,CASSLRRAPYEQYF,TGTGCCAGCAGCTTGCGGCGGGCTCCCTACGAGCAGTACTTC
-,TRBD2,TRBV5-4,TRBJ2-1,CASSPPRGRTNNEQFF,TGTGCCAGCAGCCCCCCCCGCGGGAGAACCAACAATGAGCAGTTCTTC
-,-,TRBV6-1,TRBJ2-5,CASSLTVVQETQYF,TGTGCCAGCAGTCTTACGGTGGTCCAAGAGACCCAGTACTTC
-,-,TRBV2,TRBJ1-5,CASSEERDQPQHF,TGTGCCAGCAGTGAGGAGAGGGATCAGCCCCAGCATTTT
-,-,TRBV5-1,TRBJ2-3,CASSLQGTDTQYF,TGCGCCAGCAGCTTGCAGGGAACAGATACGCAGTATTTT
-,-,TRBV7-3,TRBJ2-6,CASSLRGAGANVLTF,TGTGCCAGCAGCTTGCGAGGGGCTGGGGCCAACGTCCTGACTTTC
-,TRBD2,TRBV9,TRBJ2-1,CASSAIEKREGLWNEQFF,TGTGCCAGCAGCGCCATTGAGAAGAGGGAGGGCCTTTGGAATGAGCAGTTCTTC
-,TRBD2,TRBV7-3,TRBJ2-7,CASSPPKTAGYEQYF,TGTGCCAGCAGCCCACCAAAGACAGCGGGATACGAGCAGTACTTC
-,TRBD1,TRBV2,TRBJ1-1,CASSRDRSITEAFF,TGTGCCAGCAGTCGGGACAGGTCGATCACTGAAGCTTTCTTT
-,-,TRBV6-1,TRBJ2-1,CASSEKSGRGDEQFF,TGTGCCAGCAGTGAAAAAAGTGGCAGGGGGGATGAGCAGTTCTTC
-,-,TRBV6-5,TRBJ1-1,CASSTPGQAFF,TGTGCCAGCAGTACCCCCGGACAAGCTTTCTTT
-,-,TRBV25-1,TRBJ2-7,CASSESGVIFSYEQYF,TGTGCCAGCAGTGAATCGGGGGTCATTTTCTCCTACGAGCAGTACTTC
-,-,TRBV5-8,TRBJ2-5,CASSLGVATQETQYF,TGTGCCAGCAGCTTGGGGGTAGCGACTCAAGAGACCCAGTACTTC
once,-,TRBV9,TRBJ2-2,CASSQVGQGYTGELFF,TGTGCCAGCAGCCAAGTCGGCCAGGGGTACACCGGGGAGCTGTTTTTT
few,-,TRBV5-4,TRBJ2-3,CASSPIHTDTQYF,TGTGCCAGCAGCCCCATCCACACAGATACGCAGTATTTT
-,-,TRBV28,TRBJ1-2,CASSRPGTDYGYTF,TGTGCCAGCAGTAGGCCCGGGACTGATTATGGCTACACCTTC
-,-,TRBV6-6,TRBJ2-7,CASSYVGSSHEQYF,TGTGCCAGCAGTTACGTCGGGAGTTCCCACGAGCAGTACTTC
-,TRBD2,TRBV18,TRBJ2-3,CASSPAGGRSTDTQYF,TGTGCCAGCTCACCTGCGGGGGGCAGAAGCACAGATACGCAGTATTTT
-,TRBD2,TRBV5-4,TRBJ2-7,CASSRGTSGSYEQYF,TGTGCCAGCAGCAGAGGGACTAGCGGGTCCTACGAGCAGTACTTC
-,-,TRBV7-2,TRBJ2-3,CASSLVRGRRDTQYF,TGTGCCAGCAGCTTAGTGCGGGGACGCCGAGATACGCAGTATTTT
-,-,TRBV18,TRBJ2-2,CASSPLYRDTGELFF,TGTGCCAGCTCACCACTTTACAGGGACACCGGGGAGCTGTTTTTT
-,TRBD1,TRBV27,TRBJ2-3,CASSLKAGTGRRDTQYF,TGTGCCAGCAGTTTAAAAGCCGGGACAGGGAGGAGGGATACGCAGTATTTT
-,TRBD2,TRBV5-1,TRBJ2-1,CASGTSGSPEQFF,TGCGCCAGCGGGACTAGCGGGAGCCCTGAGCAGTTCTTC
-,-,TRBV7-8,TRBJ2-1,CASSPRTNNEQFF,TGTGCCAGCAGCCCTCGGACTAACAATGAGCAGTTCTTC